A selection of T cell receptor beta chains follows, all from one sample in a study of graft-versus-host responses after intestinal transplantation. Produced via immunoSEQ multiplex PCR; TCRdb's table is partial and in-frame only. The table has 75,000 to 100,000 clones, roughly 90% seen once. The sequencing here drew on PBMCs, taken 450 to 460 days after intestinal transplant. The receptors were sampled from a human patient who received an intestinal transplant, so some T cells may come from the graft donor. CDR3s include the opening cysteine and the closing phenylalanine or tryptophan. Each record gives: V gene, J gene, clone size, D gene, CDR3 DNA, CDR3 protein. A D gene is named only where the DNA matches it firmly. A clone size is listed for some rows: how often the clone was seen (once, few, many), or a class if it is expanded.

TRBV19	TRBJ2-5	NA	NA	TGTGCCAGTAGTATTTGGGCTAAACAAGAGACCCAGTACTTC	CASSIWAKQETQYF
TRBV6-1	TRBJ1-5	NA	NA	TGTGCCAGCAGTGAAGGGGGCCTCCCAGGACAGCCCCAGCATTTT	CASSEGGLPGQPQHF
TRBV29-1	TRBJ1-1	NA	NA	TGCAGCGTCCAAAACACTGAAGCTTTCTTT	CSVQNTEAFF
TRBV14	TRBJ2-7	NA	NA	TGTGCCAGCAGCCTCACAGGGACGGTGGGTTACGAGCAGTACTTC	CASSLTGTVGYEQYF
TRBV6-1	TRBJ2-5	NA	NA	TGTGCCAGCACTCCCGGCGGGTGGGCCCAGTACTTC	CASTPGGWAQYF
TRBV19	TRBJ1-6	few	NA	TGTGCCTCCGGTTTGAATTCACCCCTCCACTTT	CASGLNSPLHF
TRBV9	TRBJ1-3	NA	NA	TGTGCCAGCAGCGTAGAGGGAAACACCATATATTTT	CASSVEGNTIYF
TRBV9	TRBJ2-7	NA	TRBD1	TGTGCCAGCAGTCCCCGGACAGGTGGAGTTTACGAGCAGTACTTC	CASSPRTGGVYEQYF
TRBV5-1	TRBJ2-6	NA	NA	TGCGCCAGCAGTGTAACGTCTGGGGCCAACGTCCTGACTTTC	CASSVTSGANVLTF
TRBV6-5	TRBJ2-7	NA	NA	TGTGCCAGCAGGGAAGGAGGGGAGGACTACGAGCAGTACTTC	CASREGGEDYEQYF
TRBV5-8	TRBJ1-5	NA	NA	TGTGCCAGCAGCTTGGAAGGGGGAAGCAATCAGCCCCAGCATTTT	CASSLEGGSNQPQHF
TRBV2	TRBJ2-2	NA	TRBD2	TGTGCCAGCAACCCGACTAGCGGGGGAGGAACCGGGGAGCTGTTTTTT	CASNPTSGGGTGELFF
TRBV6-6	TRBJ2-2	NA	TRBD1	TGTGCCAGCGCCGGGACAGGCAACACCGGGGAGCTGTTTTTT	CASAGTGNTGELFF
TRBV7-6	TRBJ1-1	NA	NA	TGTGCCAGCAGCTTTGAGAGGGATGGGAAAGCTTTCTTT	CASSFERDGKAFF
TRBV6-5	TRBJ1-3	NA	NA	TGTGCCAGCAGTTACGAGGGGCACTCTGGAAACACCATATATTTT	CASSYEGHSGNTIYF
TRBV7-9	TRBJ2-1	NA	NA	TGTGCCAGCAGCTTAACGACCGGGCCTTACAATGAGCAGTTCTTC	CASSLTTGPYNEQFF
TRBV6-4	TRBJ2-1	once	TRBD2	TGTGCCAGCAGTGACTCGGACGGGGGGGCCAATGAGCAGTTCTTC	CASSDSDGGANEQFF
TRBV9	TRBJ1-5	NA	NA	TGTGCCAGCAGCGTAGCCGGGGAGAGCAATCAGCCCCAGCATTTT	CASSVAGESNQPQHF
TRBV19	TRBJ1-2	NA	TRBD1	TGTGCCAGTAGCACCGGGACAGACTATGGCTACACCTTC	CASSTGTDYGYTF
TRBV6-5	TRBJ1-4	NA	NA	TGTGCCAGCAGTTCCACAGGGATGGGAGAAAAACTGTTTTTT	CASSSTGMGEKLFF
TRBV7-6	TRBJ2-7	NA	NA	TGTGCCAGCAGCTTAGACACGGGACCCACCTACGAGCAGTACTTC	CASSLDTGPTYEQYF
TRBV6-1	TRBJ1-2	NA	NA	TGTGCCAGCCGTGGCAGGGGAAACTATGGCTACACCTTC	CASRGRGNYGYTF
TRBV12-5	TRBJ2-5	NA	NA	TGTGCTAGTGGTTTGGCGCCCCTTGTGGGGGTGTACTTC	CASGLAPLVGVYF
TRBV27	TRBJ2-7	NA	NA	TGTGCCAGCCGATCCCCCTACGAGCAGTACTTC	CASRSPYEQYF
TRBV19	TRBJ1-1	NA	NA	TGTGCCAGTAGTATTTGGGGGTATGAAGCTTTCTTT	CASSIWGYEAFF
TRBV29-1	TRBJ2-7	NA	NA	TGCAGCGTACAGGTCGCCTACGAGCAGTACTTC	CSVQVAYEQYF
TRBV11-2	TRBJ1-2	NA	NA	TGTGCCAGCAGCTTAGATAGGGACTATGGCTACACCTTC	CASSLDRDYGYTF
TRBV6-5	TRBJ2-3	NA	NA	TGTGCCAGCAGTTACTCGCACACAGATACGCAGTATTTT	CASSYSHTDTQYF
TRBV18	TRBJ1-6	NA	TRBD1	TGTGCCAGCTCGGGGACAGTTGATTCACCCCTCCACTTT	CASSGTVDSPLHF